This T cell receptor (beta chain) is drawn from a study of low-dose radiotherapy and immunotherapy resistance in tumors. Background on the study: One day before radiation and immunotherapy, intravenous cyclophosphamide 200 mg/m2 was administered, with this repeated every two weeks.

The germline CDR1 and CDR2 sequences are SNHLY and FYNNEI. The CDR3 is 14 amino acids. The J segment lost 2 bases and the V segment lost 7 bases, leaving 5 bases of the junction unmatched. Time point of the sample: after trial treatment. The treatment here: LDRT plus nivolumab, ipilimumab, low-dose cyclophosphamide and aspirin (RACIN trial). Donors were given nivolumab, ipilimumab, aspirin, low-dose cyclophosphamide and low-dose radiotherapy. Alpha- and beta-chain coverage of first-strand cDNA came from TRAV- and TRBV-specific primers. TCRs underwent about 20 PCR cycles of amplification with a constant-region primer and V-primer adapter. TCRdb ran MiXCR on the reads and lists one entry per CDR3 protein. The table has around 58,000 distinct CDR3 sequences, about 23% seen once; the top ten hold 6.5% to 7%.

This material consisted of PBMCs, taken after low-dose radiotherapy plus immunotherapy. The chain combines TRBV2 with TRBJ2-3, with 8 positions matching TRBD1. This sequence was found in a male donor with prostate cancer. CDR3 residues: CASKGQGPTDTQYF. CDR3 nucleotide sequence: TGTGCCAGCAAAGGACAGGGACCCACAGATACGCAGTATTTT.